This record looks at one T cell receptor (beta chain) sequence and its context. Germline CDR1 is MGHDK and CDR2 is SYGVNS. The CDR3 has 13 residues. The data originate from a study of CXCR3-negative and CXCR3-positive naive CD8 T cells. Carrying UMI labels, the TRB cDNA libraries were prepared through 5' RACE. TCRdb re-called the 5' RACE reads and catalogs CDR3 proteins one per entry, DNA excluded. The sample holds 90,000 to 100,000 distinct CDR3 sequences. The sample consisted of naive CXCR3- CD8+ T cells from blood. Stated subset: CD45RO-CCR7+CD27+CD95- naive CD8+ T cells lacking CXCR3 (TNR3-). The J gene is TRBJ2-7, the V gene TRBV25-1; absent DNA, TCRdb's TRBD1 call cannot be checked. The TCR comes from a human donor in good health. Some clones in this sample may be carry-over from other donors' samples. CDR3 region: CASSGTGAYEQYF.